The present entry profiles one T cell receptor (beta chain) with its context. Negative isolation was used for CD8+ and CD4+ T cells and FACS enrichment for TEMRA cells. The V gene end was trimmed by 5 bases and the J gene end by 3 bases; junction bases not matched to a gene: 9. The CDR3 extends over 16 amino acids. Germline loops: CDR1 SQVTM, CDR2 ANQGSEA. Random hexamers were used to reverse transcribe the RNA input (about 0.5 to 1 ug). TCRdb called the immunoSEQ multiplex PCR reads again in MiXCR, with one record for every CDR3 protein. The sample includes roughly 250,000 distinct CDR3 sequences, almost 97% seen only once; the top ten take approximately 0.1%. These data come from a study of CD8 T cells in Susac syndrome.

The V and J genes are TRBV29-1 and TRBJ2-2, with 10 bases that match TRBD2. Source material: CD4+ T cells from PBMCs. The receptor was derived from a human donor with Susac syndrome. CDR3 in amino acids: CSVSPPSGSHTGELFF. In DNA form, the CDR3 reads TGCAGCGTTTCGCCGCCTAGCGGGAGTCACACCGGGGAGCTGTTTTTT.